Following are 24 T cell receptor beta chains from one sample sequenced in a study of blood T cell repertoires in COVID-19 (dated by TCRdb to 2020 to 2021). Library construction relied on the immunoSEQ multiplex PCR assay. This immuneACCESS table, as held by TCRdb, lists in-frame sequences with V and J called but not all clones. Of the missing ones, under half trace to an unresolved V gene in checked studies; the others have no known cause. This sample gives about 410,000 clones in total; 89% of them show up just once. The top ten hold 1.5% to 2% of the sample. The sequenced material came from PBMCs or T cells enriched from blood (not recorded which). The origin of the receptors is a woman aged 25 to 39 who had recovered from COVID-19.

The chain carries TRBV19 and TRBJ1-5, with D unresolved. Trimming took 1 base from V and 10 from J, leaving 14 bases between them. The CDR3 has 14 amino acids. Germline values: CDR1 LNHDA, CDR2 SQIVND (reference sequence). The CDR3 nucleotides read TGTGCCAGTAGTATAGGGCAGGCCCTCAATCCCCAGCATTTT. The encoded protein is CASSIGQALNPQHF. Using reference TRBV19 and TRBJ1-5 for the parts outside the CDR3, the full variable domain is DGGITQSPKYLFRKEGQNVTLSCEQNLNHDAMYWYRQDPGQGLRLIYYSQIVNDFQKGDIAEGYSVSREKKESFPLTVTSAQKNPTAFYLCASSIGQALNPQHFGDGTRLSIL.

This clone was counted a single time. The chain carries TRBV24-1 and TRBJ2-3; the match to TRBD1 covers 9 bases. Germline CDR1 KGHDR, CDR2 SFDVKD. This CDR3 is 15 amino acids long. The V gene end was trimmed by 12 bases and the J gene end by 3 bases; junction bases not matched to a gene: 12. Here the CDR3 DNA reads TGTGCCCCCCGGGACAGGGTTGTGTGGACAGATACGCAGTATTTT. Protein: CAPRDRVVWTDTQYF.

The V call is TRBV7-9, the J call TRBJ1-4, with 7 bases lining up with TRBD1. The CDR3 has 14 amino acids. Trimming took 4 bases from V and 8 from J; bases not matched to a gene: 7. Germline CDR1 reads SEHNR; CDR2 reads FQNEAQ (reference sequence). The CDR3 spells CASSSQGEVEKLFF. CDR3 coding DNA: TGTGCCAGCAGCTCGCAGGGGGAAGTCGAAAAACTGTTTTTT.

The rearrangement uses TRBV6-5 and TRBJ1-4, with D possibly being TRBD1 (6 bases). The CDR3 is 16 amino acids. Germline V gene lookup returns CDR1 MNHEY and CDR2 SVGAGI. Trimming removed 2 bases from V and 1 base from J, with 11 bases in between. CDR3 region: CASSYRGSGTNEKLFF. As DNA, the CDR3 is TGTGCCAGCAGTTACAGGGGGAGTGGAACTAATGAAAAACTGTTTTTT.

This chain connects TRBV7-2 to TRBJ1-6, with 8 bases matching TRBD1. The CDR3 loop spans 16 amino acids. After removal of 1 base from V and 8 bases from J, the junction contained 7 bases not matched to a gene. CDR1 is SGHTA and CDR2 is FQGNSA in the germline V gene. Here the CDR3 DNA reads TGTGCCAGCAGCTTAGGGACAGGGAGAGGATATTCACCCCTCCACTTT. Its translation is CASSLGTGRGYSPLHF.

The rearrangement joins TRBV6-5 to TRBJ1-5, with TRBD1 identical over 8 bases. In germline, CDR1 is MNHEY, CDR2 SVGAGI. The CDR3 is 14 amino acids. After removal of 6 bases from V and 7 bases from J, the junction contained 8 bases not matched to a gene. CDR3 DNA: TGTGCCAGCAGAGCTGACAGGGGAAGACAGCCCCAGCATTTT. Residues: CASRADRGRQPQHF.

V is TRBV5-6 and J is TRBJ1-1; a possible D gene is TRBD1 (6 bases). Germline CDR1 SGHDT, CDR2 YYEEEE. Trimming shortened V by 1 base and J by 0 bases, and 19 bases separated the two germline ends. The CDR3 is 18 residues long. CDR3 nucleotides: TGTGCCAGCAGCTTGTTCGGGGGGCCGGAAAACATGAACACTGAAGCTTTCTTT. Protein sequence: CASSLFGGPENMNTEAFF.

The CDR3, as DNA: TGTGCCAGCTCACCACCGAGGAGGGGTCCCCTCGCATCCTACGAGCAGTACTTC. Its protein is CASSPPRRGPLASYEQYF. The chain uses TRBV18 and TRBJ2-7; a possible D gene is TRBD2 (6 bases). V was clipped by 0 bases and J by 1 base, with 19 bases between them. The CDR3 is 18 amino acids. Germline V CDR1 and CDR2: KGHSH, LQKENI.

The chain couples TRBV27 to TRBJ2-7, with TRBD2 matching over 9 bases. J gave up 0 bases and V 8 bases, and 11 bases lay outside the gene matches. The germline V gene has CDR1 MNHEY and CDR2 SMNVEV (reference sequence). CDR3 size: 16 residues. The CDR3 nucleotides read TGTGCCAGCGGGCGGGGGGGGGCGTTCCGCTCCTACGAGCAGTACTTC. It is translated as CASGRGGAFRSYEQYF.

The chain combines TRBV6-8 with TRBJ1-4; 8 nucleotides agree with TRBD1. Germline loops: CDR1 MNHGY, CDR2 SAAAGT. Losses at the gene ends were 6 bases for V and 3 bases for J; bases not matched to a gene: 6. The CDR3 is made up of 15 amino acids. This chain's CDR3 is CASRTGGRANEKLFF. The CDR3 coding sequence is TGTGCCAGCAGAACAGGGGGGCGGGCTAATGAAAAACTGTTTTTT.

The chain couples TRBV19 to TRBJ2-5; D is possibly TRBD2 (5 bases). The CDR3 spans 13 residues. Germline CDR1 and CDR2: LNHDA and SQIVND (reference sequence). Trimming took 3 bases from V and 5 from J, leaving 10 bases between them. The CDR3: CASSISGMETQYF. CDR3 sequence (DNA): TGTGCCAGTAGTATCAGCGGCATGGAGACCCAGTACTTC. The full variable domain, rest sourced from reference TRBV19 and TRBJ2-5, is DGGITQSPKYLFRKEGQNVTLSCEQNLNHDAMYWYRQDPGQGLRLIYYSQIVNDFQKGDIAEGYSVSREKKESFPLTVTSAQKNPTAFYLCASSISGMETQYFGPGTRLLVL.

This chain uses TRBV7-9 with TRBJ1-1, with D unclear. Germline V gene data show CDR1 as SEHNR and CDR2 as FQNEAQ (reference sequence). Trimming took 5 bases from V and 1 from J, leaving 2 bases between them. The length of the CDR3 is 11 residues. CDR3 in amino acids: CASSRNTEAFF. The CDR3 bases are TGTGCCAGCAGCCGGAACACTGAAGCTTTCTTT. Full variable domain (rest looked up from reference TRBV7-9 and TRBJ1-1): DTGVSQNPRHKITKRGQNVTFRCDPISEHNRLYWYRQTLGQGPEFLTYFQNEAQLEKSRLLSDRFSAERPKGSFSTLEIQRTEQGDSAMYLCASSRNTEAFFGQGTRLTVV.

The V call is TRBV19, the J call TRBJ1-2; D is ambiguous. The V end was cut by 5 bases, the J end by 2 bases, with 15 bases between. Germline assignment: CDR1 LNHDA and CDR2 SQIVND (reference sequence). CDR3 length: 15 residues. The CDR3 DNA sequence: TGTGCCAGTAGTCCCCAGCGAGAGAGAAACTATGGCTACACCTTC. Protein sequence: CASSPQRERNYGYTF.

J is TRBJ1-3 and V is TRBV4-2, with D hard to call. This CDR3 has 16 amino acids. V was trimmed by 2 bases and J by 5 bases, leaving 16 bases between them. Germline CDR1 reads LGHNA; CDR2 reads YNFKEQ. The CDR3 bases are TGTGCCAGCAGCCAACAAGACACCTTTTCTCGAAACACCATATATTTT. Protein sequence: CASSQQDTFSRNTIYF.

This CDR3 is CASSTREPGNTIYF. The CDR3 DNA sequence: TGTGCCAGCAGCACCCGGGAACCGGGAAACACCATATATTTT. This chain uses TRBV3-1 (or the pseudogene TRBV3-2) with TRBJ1-3; D call uncertain. V was pared by 5 bases and J by 4 bases, with 12 bases between. Germline V lookup: CDR1 LGHDT, CDR2 YNNKEL (reference sequence). The length of the CDR3 is 14 residues.

This rearrangement joins TRBV13 to TRBJ2-2; 8 nucleotides match TRBD1. This CDR3 comprises 14 residues. J lost 7 bases, V lost 4 bases, and 5 bases had no gene match. Germline V gives CDR1 PRHDT, CDR2 FYEKMQ (reference sequence). The CDR3 protein is CASSSTGDGGELFF. As DNA, the CDR3 is TGTGCCAGCAGCTCGACAGGGGATGGCGGGGAGCTGTTTTTT.

This clone came up a few times. The V gene is TRBV5-1, the J gene TRBJ2-5; maybe TRBD2 (6 bases). CDR1 and CDR2 from the germline V gene are SGHRS and YFSETQ. V was cut by 0 bases and J by 3 bases, with 9 bases left in between. There are 14 residues in the CDR3. The chain's CDR3 is CASSLAGVEETQYF. CDR3 bases: TGCGCCAGCAGCTTGGCGGGGGTGGAAGAGACCCAGTACTTC. Combining the CDR3 with reference TRBV5-1 and TRBJ2-5 gives the whole variable domain KAGVTQTPRYLIKTRGQQVTLSCSPISGHRSVSWYQQTPGQGLQFLFEYFSETQRNKGNFPGRFSGRQFSNSRSEMNVSTLELGDSALYLCASSLAGVEETQYFGPGTRLLVL.

V and J are TRBV2 and TRBJ1-2; no clear D gene. Per germline, CDR1 SNHLY and CDR2 FYNNEI. The CDR3 extends over 14 amino acids. V was shortened by 2 bases and J by 8 bases, with 15 bases between the two germline ends. CDR3 sequence reads: CASSESVRLGGYTF. Here the CDR3 DNA reads TGTGCCAGCAGTGAATCGGTGAGACTCGGCGGCTACACCTTC.

CDR3: CASRWGLGFWNEQFF. CDR3 nucleotides: TGTGCCAGCAGGTGGGGACTAGGGTTTTGGAATGAGCAGTTCTTC. The V gene is TRBV7-2, the J gene TRBJ2-1, with 8 bases matching TRBD2. The CDR3 spans 15 residues. The germline gives CDR1 SGHTA, CDR2 FQGNSA. Trimming cost V 6 bases and J 7 bases; bases outside gene matches: 11.

The gene calls are TRBV2 and TRBJ1-5; no reliable D call. This CDR3 spans 15 amino acids. V shed 3 bases and J shed 6 bases, with 15 bases lying between them. Germline-derived CDR1 and CDR2 are SNHLY and FYNNEI. This CDR3 reads CASSDHAPGGQPQHF. The DNA for the CDR3 is TGTGCCAGCAGTGACCATGCCCCAGGAGGTCAGCCCCAGCATTTT.

The chain has TRBV5-4 and TRBJ2-1; 11 bases agree with TRBD2. The CDR3 has 16 residues. Losses at the gene ends were 4 bases for V and 3 bases for J; bases not matched to a gene: 6. Germline CDR1 reads SGHNT; CDR2 reads YYREEE (reference sequence). CDR3 sequence (DNA): TGTGCCAGCAGCACTGGACTAGCGGGTGGCTACAATGAGCAGTTCTTC. This codes for CASSTGLAGGYNEQFF.

The count of this clone is one. This CDR3 is also generated by other DNA sequences in the sample. The chain employs TRBV28 and TRBJ1-1; the D is unclear. Germline-derived CDR1 and CDR2 are MDHEN and SYDVKM. V shed 6 bases and J shed 2 bases, with 10 bases lying between them. This CDR3 is built from 13 residues. CDR3 sequence reads: CASRPTSNTEAFF. The CDR3 bases are TGTGCCAGCAGACCCACTAGTAACACTGAAGCTTTCTTT.

This clone has just a few counts. The chain couples TRBV2 to TRBJ1-2, with 8 positions matching TRBD1. The V segment lost 6 bases and the J segment 7 bases; nucleotides outside the gene matches: 13. This CDR3 comprises 15 residues. CDR1 is SNHLY and CDR2 is FYNNEI in the germline V gene. The CDR3 DNA is TGTGCCAGCAGGCCCGGGGCAGGGGGCGCCTCTGGCTACACCTTC. Its protein product is CASRPGAGGASGYTF.

The gene calls are TRBV5-1 and TRBJ1-1; D perhaps matches TRBD1 (5 bases). CDR1 is SGHRS and CDR2 is YFSETQ in the germline V gene. The V end lost 3 bases, the J end lost 0 bases, and 12 bases lay between the germline ends. The length of the CDR3 is 15 residues. The CDR3 bases are TGCGCCAGCAGCTCCCAACAGGACATGAACACTGAAGCTTTCTTT. It is translated as CASSSQQDMNTEAFF. The variable domain in full, with the rest retrieved from reference TRBV5-1 and TRBJ1-1, is KAGVTQTPRYLIKTRGQQVTLSCSPISGHRSVSWYQQTPGQGLQFLFEYFSETQRNKGNFPGRFSGRQFSNSRSEMNVSTLELGDSALYLCASSSQQDMNTEAFFGQGTRLTVV.